The rows below give T cell receptor beta chains drawn from one sample of a study of blood T cell repertoires in COVID-19. Sequenced by immunoSEQ multiplex PCR; TCRdb stores in-frame clones only, minus some. This sample has about 120,000 clones; 75% to 90% occur once, and the top ten carry 25% to 35%. Material: peripheral blood. These receptors all come from a woman in her 70s with acute or convalescent COVID-19. Each CDR3 is given with its conserved first and last residue. The D gene is left open where the match is weak. Expanded clones get a size class; other rows say once, few or many, or leave the size out.

DNA: TGTGCCTGGAGCAAAGGGGTGGGGACTACGGGGTATGGCTACACCTTC; CDR3: CAWSKGVGTTGYGYTF; V: TRBV30; size: .; J: TRBJ1-2; D: .
DNA: TGTGCCTGTCCGCAGGGGTCTGGGGCCAACGTCCTGACTTTC; CDR3: CACPQGSGANVLTF; V: TRBV30; size: .; J: TRBJ2-6; D: .
DNA: TGCGCCAGCAGCTCCGAGGGGGGGACTGAAGCTTTCTTT; CDR3: CASSSEGGTEAFF; V: TRBV5-1; size: .; J: TRBJ1-1; D: .
DNA: TGTGCCAGCAGTTTATCCAGGGAAGGCGGGGAGCTGTTTTTT; CDR3: CASSLSREGGELFF; V: TRBV28; size: .; J: TRBJ2-2; D: .
DNA: TGCGCCAGCAGCTCCAACAGGGGGAACACTGAAGCTTTCTTT; CDR3: CASSSNRGNTEAFF; V: TRBV5-1; size: .; J: TRBJ1-1; D: TRBD1
DNA: TGTGCCAGCAGCCCCTTCCGCGAGCAGTACTTC; CDR3: CASSPFREQYF; V: TRBV3-1/TRBV3-2; size: .; J: TRBJ2-7; D: .
DNA: TGTGCCAGCAGTGAAAGTGGGTCGGGCTATGGCTACACCTTC; CDR3: CASSESGSGYGYTF; V: TRBV2; size: .; J: TRBJ1-2; D: .
DNA: TGTGCTAGTGGTTTGTCCCGGGGTCACACCGGGGAGCTGTTTTTT; CDR3: CASGLSRGHTGELFF; V: TRBV12-5; size: .; J: TRBJ2-2; D: .
DNA: TGTGCCAGCAGCCAACTGGACAGCGAAAAACTGTTTTTT; CDR3: CASSQLDSEKLFF; V: TRBV4-2; size: .; J: TRBJ1-4; D: .
DNA: TGTGCCAGCAGCCAATCAGGGGCCACCGGGGAGCTGTTTTTT; CDR3: CASSQSGATGELFF; V: TRBV3-1/TRBV3-2; size: .; J: TRBJ2-2; D: .
DNA: TGCGCCAGCAGCAGGCTCCGGGGACAAGAGACCCAGTACTTC; CDR3: CASSRLRGQETQYF; V: TRBV5-1; size: .; J: TRBJ2-5; D: .
DNA: TGTGCCAGCTCACCACCGAGCGTCTCTGGAAACACCATATATTTT; CDR3: CASSPPSVSGNTIYF; V: TRBV18; size: .; J: TRBJ1-3; D: .
DNA: TGTGCCAGCAGTGAAGGGGGCAGGGTATGGAGTGGCTACACCTTC; CDR3: CASSEGGRVWSGYTF; V: TRBV6-1; size: .; J: TRBJ1-2; D: .
DNA: TGTGCCAGCAGCTCCCACAGGGGATTGAACACTGAAGCTTTCTTT; CDR3: CASSSHRGLNTEAFF; V: TRBV5-5; size: few; J: TRBJ1-1; D: TRBD1
DNA: TGCGCCAGCAGCTTGGCGTCAGGGCATGGCTACACCTTC; CDR3: CASSLASGHGYTF; V: TRBV5-1; size: few; J: TRBJ1-2; D: .
DNA: TGCAGCCCCCGAGGAGGGCGTGGAGCAGATACGCAGTATTTT; CDR3: CSPRGGRGADTQYF; V: TRBV29-1; size: .; J: TRBJ2-3; D: .
DNA: TGTGCCAGCAGTCTGGGACGGGGACAAGGGAACATTCAGTACTTC; CDR3: CASSLGRGQGNIQYF; V: TRBV6-5; size: .; J: TRBJ2-4; D: .
DNA: TGTGCCTGGAGTGTACCTGGCCAGGGCCGAAACACCATATATTTT; CDR3: CAWSVPGQGRNTIYF; V: TRBV30; size: .; J: TRBJ1-3; D: .
DNA: TGTGCCAGCAGGGACAGTAACACCGGGGAGCTGTTTTTT; CDR3: CASRDSNTGELFF; V: TRBV6-5; size: .; J: TRBJ2-2; D: .
DNA: TGTGCCAGCAGTGAATCCATGGGGCTATCTCCACCCCTCCACTTT; CDR3: CASSESMGLSPPLHF; V: TRBV25-1; size: .; J: TRBJ1-6; D: .
DNA: TGTGCCAGCAGCCCCCAACCCGCCAGGGGCTATGGCTACACCTTC; CDR3: CASSPQPARGYGYTF; V: TRBV14; size: .; J: TRBJ1-2; D: .
DNA: TGTGCCAGCAGTGAATCTAAGACAGGGGAAGCCTACAATGAGCAGTTCTTC; CDR3: CASSESKTGEAYNEQFF; V: TRBV28; size: .; J: TRBJ2-1; D: TRBD1
DNA: TGTGCCAGCAGTGGACAGGGAGGAGGTGGAGATACGCAGTATTTT; CDR3: CASSGQGGGGDTQYF; V: TRBV2; size: .; J: TRBJ2-3; D: .
DNA: TGTGCCAGCAGCTGGGCTTCATCCTACGAGCAGTACTTC; CDR3: CASSWASSYEQYF; V: TRBV7-9; size: .; J: TRBJ2-7; D: .
DNA: TGTGCCAGTCTTGGGGCAGGCTATGGCTACACCTTC; CDR3: CASLGAGYGYTF; V: TRBV7-9; size: .; J: TRBJ1-2; D: .
DNA: TGCGCCAGCAGCTTGGTTGTTGTGAGCGGGGGTGCTTGGAATGAGCAGTTCTTC; CDR3: CASSLVVVSGGAWNEQFF; V: TRBV5-1; size: .; J: TRBJ2-1; D: TRBD2
DNA: TGTGCCAGCAGGGGGGGAGGCAATGTGAATGAGCAGTTCTTC; CDR3: CASRGGGNVNEQFF; V: TRBV6-6; size: .; J: TRBJ2-1; D: .
DNA: TGTGCCAGCAGCTGGGGGGAGGAAAAACTGTTTTTT; CDR3: CASSWGEEKLFF; V: TRBV5-6; size: .; J: TRBJ1-4; D: .
DNA: TGTGCCAGCTCACCTCCCGGCAGGTTCAGTGCGCAGTTCTTC; CDR3: CASSPPGRFSAQFF; V: TRBV18; size: .; J: TRBJ2-1; D: .
DNA: TGCGCCAGCAGCTCCGGACAGGGTGCGAAGCTGTTTTTT; CDR3: CASSSGQGAKLFF; V: TRBV5-1; size: .; J: TRBJ2-2; D: TRBD1
DNA: TGTGCCAGCAGGAGGGAAAACTCCTACAATGAGCAGTTCTTC; CDR3: CASRRENSYNEQFF; V: TRBV6-5; size: .; J: TRBJ2-1; D: .
DNA: TGTGCCACCAGTGGGCGAGGGACAGGGAGCAATCAGCCCCAGCATTTT; CDR3: CATSGRGTGSNQPQHF; V: TRBV24-1; size: .; J: TRBJ1-5; D: TRBD1
DNA: TGCAGCGTTGAATTAGGGGGGGACCAAGAGACCCAGTACTTC; CDR3: CSVELGGDQETQYF; V: TRBV29-1; size: .; J: TRBJ2-5; D: .
DNA: TGTGCCAGCAACCCGAGAACAGGGGTCGCGACTGAAGCTTTCTTT; CDR3: CASNPRTGVATEAFF; V: TRBV27; size: .; J: TRBJ1-1; D: TRBD1
DNA: TGTGCCAGCAGTTTGACAGGGACCCTGAGGGGTGAAGCTTTCTTT; CDR3: CASSLTGTLRGEAFF; V: TRBV6-6; size: .; J: TRBJ1-1; D: TRBD1
DNA: TGTGCCAGTAGTATCTCTGGGAGCGGCTACACCTTC; CDR3: CASSISGSGYTF; V: TRBV19; size: .; J: TRBJ1-2; D: .
DNA: TGTGCCTGGAGTTCCAGTCCTAACTATGGCTACACCTTC; CDR3: CAWSSSPNYGYTF; V: TRBV30; size: .; J: TRBJ1-2; D: .
DNA: TGTGCCACCAGCAGAGATCGGCAGGGCGGTGAAAAACTGTTTTTT; CDR3: CATSRDRQGGEKLFF; V: TRBV15; size: .; J: TRBJ1-4; D: .
DNA: TGTGCCAGCAGCCAAGGCCCGTCAGTAAGAATAAACGAGCAGTACTTC; CDR3: CASSQGPSVRINEQYF; V: TRBV3-1/TRBV3-2; size: .; J: TRBJ2-7; D: .
DNA: TGTGCCAGCAGTTACTACGGCGGGGCCCCCATTGGCTACACCTTC; CDR3: CASSYYGGAPIGYTF; V: TRBV6-5; size: .; J: TRBJ1-2; D: .
DNA: TGTGCCTGCCACAGGGGTTACAATGAGCAGTTCTTC; CDR3: CACHRGYNEQFF; V: TRBV30; size: .; J: TRBJ2-1; D: TRBD1
DNA: TGTGCCAGCTCACGTCTCTCGGGCACCGGGGAGCTGTTTTTT; CDR3: CASSRLSGTGELFF; V: TRBV18; size: .; J: TRBJ2-2; D: .
DNA: TGTGCCAGCAGTCCAACGACAGGGACCTACGAGCAGTACTTC; CDR3: CASSPTTGTYEQYF; V: TRBV6-1; size: once; J: TRBJ2-7; D: TRBD1
DNA: TGTGCCAGTAGCACCTCCCTAGACGAGTACAATCAGCCCCAGCATTTT; CDR3: CASSTSLDEYNQPQHF; V: TRBV19; size: .; J: TRBJ1-5; D: .